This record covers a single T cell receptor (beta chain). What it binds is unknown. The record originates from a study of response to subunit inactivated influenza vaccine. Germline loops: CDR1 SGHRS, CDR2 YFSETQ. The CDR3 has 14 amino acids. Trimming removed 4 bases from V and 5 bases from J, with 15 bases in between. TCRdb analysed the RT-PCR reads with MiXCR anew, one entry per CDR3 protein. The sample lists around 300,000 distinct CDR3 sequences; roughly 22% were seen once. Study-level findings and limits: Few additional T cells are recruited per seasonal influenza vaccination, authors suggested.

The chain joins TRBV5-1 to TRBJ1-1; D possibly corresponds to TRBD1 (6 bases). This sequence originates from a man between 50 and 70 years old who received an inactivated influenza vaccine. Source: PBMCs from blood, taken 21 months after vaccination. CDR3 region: CASSKGTRRTEAFF. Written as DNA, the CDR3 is TGCGCCAGCAGCAAAGGGACACGGCGAACTGAAGCTTTCTTT.